A selection of T cell receptor beta chains follows, all from one sample in a study of blood T cells in healthy people across ages. In TCRdb, the 5' RACE reads were re-called with MiXCR into one record per CDR3 protein. The sample contains about 1.4 million distinct CDR3 sequences, 55% to 75% of which appear only once. Input material: blood. These TCRs come from a man aged 18 to 30 in good health. The CDR3 runs from the conserved cysteine through the conserved F or W. The order of the fields is D gene, clone size, J gene, V gene, CDR3 protein, CDR3 DNA. D genes are given only for firm matches. Size values are once, few and many counts, or a class for expanded clones, and some rows have none.

D gene: TRBD2; clone size: few; J gene: TRBJ2-7; V gene: TRBV28; CDR3 protein: CASSPMTSAYSYEQYF; CDR3 DNA: TGTGCCAGCAGTCCCATGACTAGCGCATACTCCTACGAGCAGTACTTC
D gene: .; clone size: .; J gene: TRBJ2-1; V gene: TRBV6-1; CDR3 protein: CASSFGLESDEQFF; CDR3 DNA: TGTGCCAGCAGTTTCGGACTGGAATCGGATGAGCAGTTCTTC
D gene: .; clone size: .; J gene: TRBJ1-2; V gene: TRBV28; CDR3 protein: CASSPQILTYYGYTF; CDR3 DNA: TGTGCCAGCAGTCCCCAGATATTGACATACTATGGCTACACCTTC
D gene: TRBD1; clone size: .; J gene: TRBJ2-4; V gene: TRBV20-1; CDR3 protein: CSAKGTGNRQGIQYF; CDR3 DNA: TGCAGTGCTAAAGGGACAGGAAATCGACAAGGCATTCAGTACTTC
D gene: .; clone size: few; J gene: TRBJ1-1; V gene: TRBV7-9; CDR3 protein: CASSQIEESEAFF; CDR3 DNA: TGTGCCAGCAGCCAAATAGAGGAGAGTGAAGCTTTCTTT
D gene: .; clone size: .; J gene: TRBJ2-1; V gene: TRBV29-1; CDR3 protein: CSVETGSNEQFF; CDR3 DNA: TGCAGCGTTGAAACCGGGAGCAATGAGCAGTTCTTC
D gene: .; clone size: .; J gene: TRBJ2-7; V gene: TRBV27; CDR3 protein: CASSFLNPFEQYF; CDR3 DNA: TGTGCCAGCAGTTTTCTAAACCCTTTCGAGCAGTACTTC
D gene: .; clone size: .; J gene: TRBJ2-7; V gene: TRBV5-6; CDR3 protein: CASSQTSSDRGDSSSYEQYF; CDR3 DNA: TGTGCCAGCAGCCAAACGAGCTCGGACAGAGGGGATTCGAGCTCCTACGAGCAGTACTTC
D gene: .; clone size: .; J gene: TRBJ2-7; V gene: TRBV2; CDR3 protein: CASSEYGDGRLPFF; CDR3 DNA: TGTGCCAGCAGTGAATATGGGGACGGGAGATTGCCGTTCTTC
D gene: .; clone size: few; J gene: TRBJ1-4; V gene: TRBV11-2; CDR3 protein: CASSLDWSGEKLFF; CDR3 DNA: TGTGCCAGCAGCTTAGATTGGTCGGGTGAAAAACTGTTTTTT
D gene: .; clone size: .; J gene: TRBJ1-2; V gene: TRBV6-2/TRBV6-3; CDR3 protein: CASSRRPPRERLHYGYTF; CDR3 DNA: TGTGCCAGCAGCCGACGCCCACCCAGGGAAAGACTTCACTATGGCTACACCTTC
D gene: .; clone size: .; J gene: TRBJ2-2; V gene: TRBV20-1; CDR3 protein: CSAQVAYGELFF; CDR3 DNA: TGCAGTGCGCAGGTCGCGTACGGGGAGCTGTTTTTT
D gene: .; clone size: .; J gene: TRBJ2-7; V gene: TRBV4-2; CDR3 protein: CASSQNGGMEHHEQYF; CDR3 DNA: TGTGCCAGCAGCCAAAATGGAGGGATGGAGCACCACGAGCAGTACTTC
D gene: TRBD2; clone size: .; J gene: TRBJ2-3; V gene: TRBV20-1; CDR3 protein: CSARTLTGLDGSTQYF; CDR3 DNA: TGCAGTGCTAGGACCCTGACGGGACTAGACGGATCGACGCAGTATTTT
D gene: .; clone size: .; J gene: TRBJ2-5; V gene: TRBV12-3/TRBV12-4; CDR3 protein: CASSLGLATRGETQYF; CDR3 DNA: TGTGCCAGCAGTTTAGGGCTAGCGACCCGGGGGGAGACCCAGTACTTC
D gene: TRBD1; clone size: .; J gene: TRBJ2-7; V gene: TRBV2; CDR3 protein: CASSRLTGGEQYF; CDR3 DNA: TGTGCCAGCAGTAGATTAACAGGGGGCGAGCAGTACTTC
D gene: .; clone size: few; J gene: TRBJ1-2; V gene: TRBV6-1; CDR3 protein: CASSESRSRGGYTF; CDR3 DNA: TGTGCCAGCAGTGAAAGCAGATCCAGGGGTGGCTACACCTTC
D gene: .; clone size: .; J gene: TRBJ2-7; V gene: TRBV4-1; CDR3 protein: CASSQAPGHLSSYNEQYF; CDR3 DNA: TGCGCCAGCAGCCAAGCGCCGGGACACCTTAGCTCCTACAATGAGCAGTACTTC
D gene: .; clone size: .; J gene: TRBJ2-3; V gene: TRBV11-3; CDR3 protein: CASAPGLSTDTQYF; CDR3 DNA: TGTGCCAGCGCGCCGGGGCTATCCACAGATACGCAGTATTTT
D gene: TRBD1; clone size: few; J gene: TRBJ2-5; V gene: TRBV5-1; CDR3 protein: CASSLRDSPQETQYF; CDR3 DNA: TGCGCCAGCAGCTTGCGGGACAGCCCGCAAGAGACCCAGTACTTC
D gene: .; clone size: .; J gene: TRBJ1-1; V gene: TRBV4-2; CDR3 protein: CASSPLGGANTEAFF; CDR3 DNA: TGTGCCAGCAGCCCCCTCGGCGGGGCGAACACTGAAGCTTTCTTT
D gene: .; clone size: .; J gene: TRBJ2-5; V gene: TRBV6-6; CDR3 protein: CASSYSETQETQYF; CDR3 DNA: TGTGCCAGCAGTTACTCGGAAACCCAAGAGACCCAGTACTTC
D gene: .; clone size: .; J gene: TRBJ2-7; V gene: TRBV11-2; CDR3 protein: CASSPYRFLDEQYF; CDR3 DNA: TGTGCCAGCAGCCCCTACAGGTTTTTGGACGAGCAGTACTTC
D gene: .; clone size: once; J gene: TRBJ1-1; V gene: TRBV3-1; CDR3 protein: CASSQDLSVMNTEAFF; CDR3 DNA: TGTGCCAGCAGCCAAGATCTCAGCGTCATGAACACTGAAGCTTTCTTT
D gene: .; clone size: .; J gene: TRBJ2-5; V gene: TRBV14; CDR3 protein: CASSQDPGLMETQYF; CDR3 DNA: TGTGCCAGCAGCCAAGATCCGGGGTTAATGGAGACCCAGTACTTC
D gene: .; clone size: .; J gene: TRBJ1-2; V gene: TRBV6-6; CDR3 protein: CTSSYSNGDGYTF; CDR3 DNA: TGTACCAGCAGTTACTCGAACGGGGATGGCTACACCTTC
D gene: TRBD1; clone size: .; J gene: TRBJ2-3; V gene: TRBV5-1; CDR3 protein: CASSFGATGGSTDTQYF; CDR3 DNA: TGCGCCAGCAGCTTCGGGGCGACAGGGGGTAGCACAGATACGCAGTATTTT
D gene: .; clone size: .; J gene: TRBJ1-5; V gene: TRBV4-1; CDR3 protein: CASSQDREVGNQPQHF; CDR3 DNA: TGCGCCAGCAGCCAAGATAGGGAAGTAGGCAATCAGCCCCAGCATTTT
D gene: .; clone size: few; J gene: TRBJ2-7; V gene: TRBV14; CDR3 protein: CASSQFYEQYF; CDR3 DNA: TGTGCCAGCAGCCAATTCTACGAGCAGTACTTC
D gene: TRBD1; clone size: .; J gene: TRBJ1-2; V gene: TRBV27; CDR3 protein: CASSLTGGHRGYTF; CDR3 DNA: TGTGCCAGCAGTCTCACAGGGGGACACCGGGGCTACACCTTC
D gene: .; clone size: once; J gene: TRBJ2-3; V gene: TRBV15; CDR3 protein: CATEEESTDTQYF; CDR3 DNA: TGTGCCACCGAGGAGGAGAGCACAGATACGCAGTATTTT
D gene: .; clone size: .; J gene: TRBJ2-7; V gene: TRBV7-2; CDR3 protein: CASSSWSYEQYF; CDR3 DNA: TGTGCCAGCAGCTCTTGGTCCTACGAGCAGTACTTC
D gene: .; clone size: .; J gene: TRBJ1-1; V gene: TRBV4-1; CDR3 protein: CASSQGLLNTEAFF; CDR3 DNA: TGCGCCAGCAGCCAGGGACTCCTGAACACTGAAGCTTTCTTT
D gene: .; clone size: few; J gene: TRBJ2-7; V gene: TRBV7-9; CDR3 protein: CASSLVSRAYEQYF; CDR3 DNA: TGTGCCAGCAGCTTAGTGAGCCGAGCCTACGAGCAGTACTTC
D gene: .; clone size: .; J gene: TRBJ2-1; V gene: TRBV4-3; CDR3 protein: CASSHDSNEQFF; CDR3 DNA: TGCGCCAGCAGCCATGACAGCAATGAGCAGTTCTTC
D gene: .; clone size: few; J gene: TRBJ1-1; V gene: TRBV29-1; CDR3 protein: CSVVVTDAFF; CDR3 DNA: TGCAGCGTTGTTGTGACGGATGCTTTCTTT
D gene: TRBD1; clone size: .; J gene: TRBJ1-2; V gene: TRBV2; CDR3 protein: CASSEGDSSAEYGYTF; CDR3 DNA: TGTGCCAGCAGTGAGGGGGACAGCTCAGCTGAATATGGCTACACCTTC
D gene: .; clone size: few; J gene: TRBJ1-2; V gene: TRBV20-1; CDR3 protein: CSATIGTLAGYGYTF; CDR3 DNA: TGCAGTGCTACGATAGGGACGCTTGCTGGGTATGGCTACACCTTC
D gene: TRBD2; clone size: .; J gene: TRBJ2-5; V gene: TRBV12-3/TRBV12-4; CDR3 protein: CASSFASGGYAPSEQYF; CDR3 DNA: TGTGCCAGCAGTTTCGCCAGCGGGGGCTATGCCCCAAGTGAGCAGTACTTC
D gene: .; clone size: .; J gene: TRBJ2-1; V gene: TRBV3-1; CDR3 protein: CASSQGIQRRFF; CDR3 DNA: TGTGCCAGCAGCCAAGGCATCCAGCGTCGGTTCTTC
D gene: TRBD2; clone size: few; J gene: TRBJ2-7; V gene: TRBV7-2; CDR3 protein: CASSFSGIREQYF; CDR3 DNA: TGTGCCAGCAGCTTTAGCGGGATCCGCGAGCAGTACTTC
D gene: TRBD2; clone size: .; J gene: TRBJ2-6; V gene: TRBV6-5; CDR3 protein: CASSYGLAGHSGANVLTF; CDR3 DNA: TGTGCCAGCAGTTATGGACTAGCGGGGCACTCTGGGGCCAACGTCCTGACTTTC
D gene: TRBD2; clone size: many; J gene: TRBJ2-5; V gene: TRBV7-2; CDR3 protein: CASSSGLGGETQYF; CDR3 DNA: TGTGCCAGCAGCTCGGGACTAGGGGGAGAGACCCAGTACTTC
D gene: .; clone size: .; J gene: TRBJ1-1; V gene: TRBV7-8; CDR3 protein: CASSPGPLVEAFF; CDR3 DNA: TGTGCCAGCAGCCCAGGGCCATTAGTTGAAGCTTTCTTT
D gene: .; clone size: .; J gene: TRBJ2-4; V gene: TRBV2; CDR3 protein: CASRLTKNIQYF; CDR3 DNA: TGTGCCAGTAGGTTAACTAAAAACATTCAGTACTTC
D gene: .; clone size: .; J gene: TRBJ2-1; V gene: TRBV5-6; CDR3 protein: CASSQMVGGLNEQFF; CDR3 DNA: TGTGCCAGCAGCCAAATGGTCGGGGGTCTCAATGAGCAGTTCTTC
D gene: .; clone size: .; J gene: TRBJ2-3; V gene: TRBV4-2; CDR3 protein: CASSRQISTDTQYF; CDR3 DNA: TGTGCCAGCAGCCGACAGATTAGCACAGATACGCAGTATTTT
D gene: TRBD1; clone size: .; J gene: TRBJ1-2; V gene: TRBV2; CDR3 protein: CANQPGQGAYGYTF; CDR3 DNA: TGTGCCAACCAACCGGGACAGGGGGCTTATGGCTACACCTTC
D gene: .; clone size: few; J gene: TRBJ2-6; V gene: TRBV12-3/TRBV12-4; CDR3 protein: CASRDVSGANVLTF; CDR3 DNA: TGTGCCAGCAGAGACGTCTCTGGGGCCAACGTCCTGACTTTC
D gene: .; clone size: .; J gene: TRBJ2-1; V gene: TRBV20-1; CDR3 protein: CSAAGLIYNEQFF; CDR3 DNA: TGCAGTGCCGCGGGTCTAATCTACAATGAGCAGTTCTTC
D gene: TRBD2; clone size: .; J gene: TRBJ2-7; V gene: TRBV7-2; CDR3 protein: CASSSIAGGPLYEQYF; CDR3 DNA: TGTGCCAGCAGCAGCATAGCGGGGGGGCCACTTTACGAGCAGTACTTC
D gene: TRBD2; clone size: .; J gene: TRBJ2-1; V gene: TRBV7-2; CDR3 protein: CASSQAWALGTSGSIYEQFF; CDR3 DNA: TGTGCCAGCAGCCAGGCCTGGGCTTTGGGGACTAGCGGGAGTATCTATGAGCAGTTCTTC
D gene: TRBD1; clone size: .; J gene: TRBJ2-7; V gene: TRBV9; CDR3 protein: CASSGGQGKNEQYF; CDR3 DNA: TGTGCCAGCAGCGGAGGACAGGGGAAGAACGAGCAGTACTTC
D gene: TRBD2; clone size: .; J gene: TRBJ2-1; V gene: TRBV4-2; CDR3 protein: CASSLRAGYSYNEQFF; CDR3 DNA: TGTGCCAGCAGCCTCCGAGCGGGATATTCCTACAATGAGCAGTTCTTC
D gene: .; clone size: .; J gene: TRBJ2-1; V gene: TRBV25-1; CDR3 protein: CASSEGGREQFF; CDR3 DNA: TGTGCCAGCAGTGAAGGCGGACGTGAGCAGTTCTTC